The next 18 T cell receptor beta chains were all read from a single sample in a study of shared clonotypes between healthy human individuals. The repertoire was sequenced with immunoSEQ multiplex PCR; TCRdb's copy has only in-frame clones and lacks some. The sample includes 2 million to 3 million clones, 93% seen only once; the top ten take 0.36%. Source material: naive CD4+ T cells from PBMCs. Regarding subset: CD45RA+ positively selected. The receptors here all came from a man between 18 and 29 years old in good health. Some clones in this sample may be carry-over from other donors' samples.

In nucleotides, the CDR3 is TGCGCCAGCAGCCCACGGGGGGTCAACACAGATACGCAGTATTTT. Its translation: CASSPRGVNTDTQYF. This chain connects TRBV4-3 to TRBJ2-3; 7 bases fit TRBD2. Germline trimming cut 4 bases from V and 2 bases from J; bases unmatched to any gene: 6. The CDR3 is 15 residues long. Germline V gives CDR1 LGHNA, CDR2 YSLEER.

The chain links TRBV28 to TRBJ2-7; TRBD1 matches 9 bases. The CDR3 has 14 amino acids. Germline V gene sequence: CDR1 MDHEN, CDR2 SYDVKM. V was clipped by 0 bases and J by 5 bases; unmatched bases: 2. CDR3 nucleotide sequence: TGTGCCAGCAGTTTATGGGGACAGGGAGACGAGCAGTACTTC. This codes for CASSLWGQGDEQYF.

The chain is built from TRBV5-6 and TRBJ1-1; the D is unclear. CDR3 length: 16 amino acids. Germline CDR1 SGHDT, CDR2 YYEEEE. The V end was cut by 4 bases, the J end by 3 bases, with 19 bases between. The CDR3 loop reads CASSRGPPGRDTEAFF. The CDR3 DNA reads TGTGCCAGCAGCCGCGGGCCCCCCGGAAGGGACACTGAAGCTTTCTTT.

J is TRBJ1-1 and V is TRBV28; D gene uncertain. Germline CDR1 MDHEN, CDR2 SYDVKM. The CDR3 totals 13 residues. Trimming removed 4 bases from V and 5 bases from J, with 11 bases in between. The CDR3 DNA sequence: TGTGCCAGCAGTTCTTTCCCGTGGACTGAAGCTTTCTTT. Translated: CASSSFPWTEAFF.

CDR3 nucleotides: TGTGCCTGGAGTAGGTTTGCAGGGGGAGGTTCACCCCTCCACTTT. This translates into CAWSRFAGGGSPLHF. The gene calls are TRBV30 and TRBJ1-6; 7 bases fit TRBD1. The V segment lost 2 bases and the J segment 9 bases; nucleotides outside the gene matches: 10. The CDR3 is made up of 15 amino acids. Per germline, CDR1 GTSNPN and CDR2 SVGIG (reference sequence).

The count of this clone is one. V is TRBV5-1 and J is TRBJ1-1, with D possibly matching TRBD1 (5 bases). The germline gives CDR1 SGHRS, CDR2 YFSETQ. The CDR3 consists of 16 residues. The V end lost 4 bases, the J end lost 3 bases, and 19 bases lay between the germline ends. The CDR3 DNA follows: TGCGCCAGCAGCGAGGCCCCCGGGACGGCCTACACTGAAGCTTTCTTT. It specifies CASSEAPGTAYTEAFF.

The chain employs TRBV21-1 and TRBJ1-3; TRBD1, the D gene given by the table, was not confirmed from the DNA. TRBV21-1 is deemed a pseudogene. This CDR3 contains 16 residues. CDR3 DNA sequence: TGTGCCAGCAGCAAAGATGTCAGGCCGGCTGGAAACACCATATATTTT. Translating it yields CASSKDVRPAGNTIYF.

V usage is TRBV28 and J usage is TRBJ2-7; 9 nucleotides align to TRBD2. The length of the CDR3 is 15 residues. J gave up 1 base and V 5 bases, and 6 bases lay outside the gene matches. Germline V gene data show CDR1 as MDHEN and CDR2 as SYDVKM. CDR3 bases: TGTGCCAGCAGTCCTAGCGGGGCGGGGTCCTACGAGCAGTACTTC. Amino acids: CASSPSGAGSYEQYF. The full variable domain, with the rest looked up from reference TRBV28 and TRBJ2-7, is DVKVTQSSRYLVKRTGEKVFLECVQDMDHENMFWYRQDPGLGLRLIYFSYDVKMKEKGDIPEGYSVSREKKERFSLILESASTNQTSMYLCASSPSGAGSYEQYFGPGTRLTVT.

The J gene is TRBJ1-2, the V gene TRBV9; D gene unclear. The CDR3 runs 14 residues. The V gene's germline CDR1 is SGDLS and CDR2 YYNGEE. V was trimmed by 4 bases and J by 6 bases, leaving 16 bases between them. CDR3 region: CASSSPGRGNGYTF. CDR3 DNA sequence: TGTGCCAGCAGCAGTCCGGGCCGCGGTAATGGCTACACCTTC.

The chain links TRBV7-3 to TRBJ1-1; TRBD1 matches at 7 bases. CDR3 size: 14 residues. V lost 2 bases to trimming and J lost 3 bases; unmatched junction nucleotides: 3. Germline CDR1 and CDR2: SGHTA and FQGTGA. The CDR3 bases are TGTGCCAGCAGCTTAGGGCAGGGGGACACTGAAGCTTTCTTT. Its translation is CASSLGQGDTEAFF.

The chain uses TRBV28 and TRBJ2-7; D uncertain. The CDR3 spans 13 residues. V was cut by 6 bases and J by 2 bases, with 11 bases left in between. Germline values: CDR1 MDHEN, CDR2 SYDVKM. CDR3 amino acids: CASSRGPTYEQYF. The CDR3 DNA sequence: TGTGCCAGCAGCCGTGGACCGACCTACGAGCAGTACTTC.

As for this clone: This same CDR3 is encoded by further DNA sequences in the sample. This sequence joins TRBV18 and TRBJ1-5; D is uncertain. CDR3 length: 13 amino acids. With 4 bases removed from V and 1 base from J, the gap between germline ends came to 5 bases. Looked up from germline, CDR1 is KGHSH and CDR2 is LQKENI. The CDR3 DNA is TGTGCCAGCTCACTCGACAGCAATCAGCCCCAGCATTTT. This encodes CASSLDSNQPQHF.

The gene calls are TRBV7-2 and TRBJ2-3; D is ambiguous. Trimming stripped 7 bases from V and 6 bases from J, with 8 bases between. Per the germline V gene, CDR1 is SGHTA and CDR2 is FQGNSA. There are 11 residues in the CDR3. CDR3 in amino acids: CASTLSDTQYF. CDR3 coding DNA: TGTGCCAGCACCCTTTCGGATACGCAGTATTTT.

The chain combines TRBV4-1 with TRBJ2-3, with TRBD2 identical over 9 bases. The length of the CDR3 is 17 residues. Germline V gives CDR1 MGHRA, CDR2 YSYEKL. The V segment lost 4 bases and the J segment 2 bases; nucleotides outside the gene matches: 10. For the CDR3, the DNA is TGCGCCAGCAGCCGGCAACCGACTAGCGGCTCCACAGATACGCAGTATTTT. It codes for CASSRQPTSGSTDTQYF.

V is TRBV6-1 and J is TRBJ2-1; 11 positions match TRBD2. Germline V CDR1 and CDR2: MNHNS, SASEGT. This CDR3 spans 20 amino acids. The J segment lost 1 base and the V segment lost 4 bases, leaving 15 bases of the junction unmatched. This chain's CDR3 is CASSGSLLAGVIGSYNEQFF. The CDR3 coding sequence is TGTGCCAGCAGTGGGTCATTACTAGCGGGAGTAATAGGGTCCTACAATGAGCAGTTCTTC.

The rearrangement joins TRBV18 to TRBJ2-5, with TRBD2 identical over 8 bases. Germline values: CDR1 KGHSH, CDR2 LQKENI. The CDR3 has 13 amino acids. The V gene end was trimmed by 6 bases and the J gene end by 3 bases; junction bases not matched to a gene: 3. The chain's CDR3 is CASSLLAEETQYF. The CDR3 coding sequence is TGTGCCAGCTCCCTACTAGCGGAAGAGACCCAGTACTTC. The entire variable domain, with the rest obtained from reference TRBV18 and TRBJ2-5, is as follows: NAGVMQNPRHLVRRRGQEARLRCSPMKGHSHVYWYRQLPEEGLKFMVYLQKENIIDESGMPKERFSAEFPKEGPSILRIQQVVRGDSAAYFCASSLLAEETQYFGPGTRLLVL.

The V call is TRBV7-2, the J call TRBJ1-2; D is unresolved. Germline values: CDR1 SGHTA, CDR2 FQGNSA. The CDR3 is 16 amino acids. V was cut by 3 bases and J by 2 bases, with 16 bases left in between. The CDR3 loop is CASSFSGSRTNYGYTF. The CDR3 DNA follows: TGTGCCAGCAGCTTCTCCGGGTCAAGGACCAACTATGGCTACACCTTC. Complete variable domain (other parts from reference TRBV7-2 and TRBJ1-2): GAGVSQSPSNKVTEKGKDVELRCDPISGHTALYWYRQSLGQGLEFLIYFQGNSAPDKSGLPSDRFSAERTGGSVSTLTIQRTQQEDSAVYLCASSFSGSRTNYGYTFGSGTRLTVV.

The CDR3 protein is CASSPGTISPYEQYF. CDR3 nucleotides: TGTGCCAGCAGCCCCGGGACTATTTCCCCCTACGAGCAGTACTTC. The rearrangement uses TRBV7-6 and TRBJ2-7; 7 nucleotides agree with TRBD2. Per germline, CDR1 SGHVS and CDR2 FNYEAQ. The CDR3 has 15 residues. The junction had 9 bases not matched to a gene; V was cut back by 5 bases and J by 2 bases.